A selection of T cell receptor beta chains follows, all from one sample in a study of PD-L1 blockade in urothelial cancer. Data came from immunoSEQ multiplex PCR; TCRdb stores just in-frame clones and leaves some out. Of tens of thousands of clones in the sample, approximately 80% were seen once. Sequencing was performed on PBMCs, taken around atezolizumab (anti-PD-L1) treatment. The receptors stem from a man aged 65 to 79 with urothelial cancer. CDR3s include the opening cysteine and the closing phenylalanine or tryptophan. Each record gives: V gene, J gene, CDR3 protein.

TRBV7-2	TRBJ1-5	CASSLSTGTGQPQHF
TRBV9	TRBJ2-3	CACPESEEDTQYF
TRBV25-1	TRBJ2-3	CASSAGDRFTDTQYF
TRBV19	TRBJ2-2	CASSIEEGVDTGELFF
TRBV28	TRBJ1-2	CAIPEGPGYTF
TRBV4-3	TRBJ2-3	CASSLLGGGPRGTDTQYF
TRBV7-3	TRBJ2-3	CASSLSSASGSSTDTQYF
TRBV9	TRBJ1-2	CASSVATPFTYGYTF
TRBV6-1	TRBJ2-3	CASSALTGRTDTQYF
TRBV5-1	TRBJ1-2	CASSLEGDFHGYTF
TRBV7-9	TRBJ1-4	CASSLDTGGWNEKLFF
TRBV9	TRBJ2-3	CASSNGARTDTQYF
TRBV6-1	TRBJ2-1	CASRTSGLGYNEQFF
TRBV7-3	TRBJ2-1	CASSLTSGQPSIEQFF
TRBV4-1	TRBJ2-6	CASSQGIGVSGANVLTF
TRBV29-1	TRBJ2-7	CSVGLAGVIPYISPPRTSSYEQYF
TRBV28	TRBJ2-7	CASSFGTSGRTTYEQYF